This T cell receptor beta chain is from a study of T cells in Graves' hyperthyroidism and ophthalmopathy. The study, taken as a whole, reports: Peripheral blood also featured most of the thyroid clonotypes expanded above 0.001.

From RNA transcripts, TCR beta CDR3 regions were amplified. The primer set for the first-round RT-PCR of the TCR CDR3 was HTBI. TCRdb re-derived calls from the multiplex PCR reads in MiXCR, one entry per CDR3 protein. This sample has 450,000 to 700,000 distinct CDR3 sequences, with around 45% found just once. CDR1 is SGDLS, CDR2 YYNGEE, per germline. The V end was cut by 7 bases, the J end by 0 bases, with 10 bases between. CDR3 size: 14 residues. This clonotype showed up many times. What it binds is unknown. This TCR came from a woman aged 18-29 years with Graves' hyperthyroidism. Sequenced sample: peripheral blood or thyroid tissue (not recorded which). The J gene is TRBJ1-4, the V gene TRBV9; D is undetermined. The CDR3 here is CASGPGTTNEKLFF. As DNA, the CDR3 is TGTGCCAGCGGACCGGGAACAACTAATGAAAAACTGTTTTTT.